The 32 T cell receptor beta chains below all came from one sample that was sequenced in a study of blood T cells in healthy people across ages (dated by TCRdb to the mid-2010s). Receptor libraries were prepared by 5' RACE. The data were produced on an Illumina HiSeq 2500. A second PCR of roughly 6 to 12 cycles was performed with a sample-barcoded 5' primer and a J-beta primer mix. The public sequencing data were trimmed at Q25 with fastp and processed into clonotypes with MiXCR by TCRdb, which kept only in-frame beta chains. Rows with a matching CDR3 protein are joined into one entry that keeps the most common DNA and genes. The sample yields some 700,000 distinct CDR3 sequences; approximately 22% were counted once. Jointly, the top ten make up less than 25% of the sample. The specimen sequenced was blood. These receptors originate from a man aged 70-80 years in good health.

In this sample, this clonotype turned up many times. This chain connects TRBV5-1 to TRBJ2-1; 12 nucleotides line up with TRBD2. CDR1 and CDR2 (germline): SGHRS, YFSETQ. This CDR3 has 16 residues. V lost 4 bases and J lost 3; bases outside the gene matches: 5. The CDR3 loop is CASSPLAGGIYNEQFF. CDR3 DNA sequence: TGCGCCAGCAGCCCACTAGCGGGGGGCATCTACAATGAGCAGTTCTTC. Variable domain in full (rest from reference TRBV5-1 and TRBJ2-1): KAGVTQTPRYLIKTRGQQVTLSCSPISGHRSVSWYQQTPGQGLQFLFEYFSETQRNKGNFPGRFSGRQFSNSRSEMNVSTLELGDSALYLCASSPLAGGIYNEQFFGPGTRLTVL.

The CDR3 spells CASSLLGQNEQFF. CDR3 sequence (DNA): TGCGCCAGCAGCTTGTTGGGACAGAATGAGCAGTTCTTC. V gene TRBV5-1 combines with J gene TRBJ2-1, with TRBD1 matching 7 bases. V dropped 1 base and J dropped 7; count of bases not matched to a gene: 2. The CDR3 extends over 13 amino acids. Germline CDR1 reads SGHRS; CDR2 reads YFSETQ.

This clonotype was detected a few times. This chain uses TRBV15 with TRBJ2-1; D is uncertain. Trimming pared 1 base from V and 7 bases from J, leaving 5 bases between. The germline V gene has CDR1 LNHNV and CDR2 YYDKDF (reference sequence). The CDR3 spans 12 residues. Here the CDR3 DNA reads TGTGCCACCAGCAGAGCAGAGAATGAGCAGTTCTTC. Protein sequence: CATSRAENEQFF. Based on the CDR3 plus reference TRBV15 and TRBJ2-1, the full variable domain is DAMVIQNPRYQVTQFGKPVTLSCSQTLNHNVMYWYQQKSSQAPKLLFHYYDKDFNNEADTPDNFQSRRPNTSFCFLDIRSPGLGDTAMYLCATSRAENEQFFGPGTRLTVL.

Note on this clonotype: Possible read error: a much larger clone is one base away. The V call is TRBV20-1, the J call TRBJ2-1, with D possibly being TRBD2 (7 bases). This CDR3 is 14 amino acids long. Germline V gene lookup returns CDR1 DFQATT and CDR2 SNEGSKA (reference sequence). CDR3 bases: TGCAGTGCTATTGGAGGGGGGGCGGGCAATAAGCAGTTCTTC. Amino acid sequence: CSAIGGGAGNKQFF.

This clonotype was counted a few times. The CDR3 region is CSARDGSSGRAVGEQFF. The DNA of the CDR3 is TGCAGTGCTAGAGATGGGTCTAGCGGGAGGGCCGTAGGGGAGCAGTTCTTC. The chain uses TRBV20-1 and TRBJ2-1; 12 nucleotides line up with TRBD2. CDR1 is DFQATT, CDR2 SNEGSKA, per germline (reference sequence). With 0 bases clipped from V and 10 bases from J, the junction kept 13 bases outside the gene matches. The CDR3 extends over 17 amino acids.

The genes are TRBV12-3 or TRBV12-4 and TRBJ2-3; 7 nucleotides match TRBD2. The CDR3 sequence is 15 residues long. The V gene end was trimmed by 2 bases and the J gene end by 5 bases; junction bases not matched to a gene: 7. DNA for the CDR3: TGTGCCAGCAGTTTATCCGCGGGAGAGAAAGATACGCAGTATTTT. It yields the protein CASSLSAGEKDTQYF.

In its sample, this clonotype was seen a few times. The chain is built from TRBV4-1 and TRBJ1-6; D is unresolved. Germline CDR1 MGHRA, CDR2 YSYEKL. V was clipped by 0 bases and J by 6 bases, with 12 bases between them. CDR3 length: 16 amino acids. The CDR3 reads CASSQDSGQANSPLHF. The CDR3 DNA follows: TGCGCCAGCAGCCAAGATAGCGGCCAAGCTAATTCACCCCTCCACTTT.

This clonotype was recorded a few times. A much larger clone lies a single base off, so this may be a read error. J is TRBJ2-1 and V is TRBV5-1; 9 bases align to TRBD1. Germline CDR1 SGHRS, CDR2 YFSETQ. The CDR3 length is 15 residues. Here the CDR3 reads CASSPNRGQGKEQSF. CDR3 DNA sequence: TGCGCCAGCAGCCCGAACCGTGGACAGGGGAAAGAGCAGTCCTTC.

The chain joins TRBV12-3 or TRBV12-4 to TRBJ1-3; D perhaps matches TRBD1 (5 bases). Between the trimmed V and J ends, which lost 8 bases and 4 bases, there was a span of 15 bases. This CDR3 has 14 residues. CDR3 bases: TGTGCCAGCGCTAGGGGTCTGTCCGGAAACACCATATATTTT. This codes for CASARGLSGNTIYF.

CDR3 protein: CASSRQTGMNTDTQYF. The CDR3 DNA is TGTGCCAGCAGTCGACAGACAGGGATGAACACAGATACGCAGTATTTT. The chain is built from TRBV6-5 and TRBJ2-3, with 7 positions matching TRBD1. Trimming took 5 bases from V and 2 from J; bases not matched to a gene: 10. The CDR3 runs 16 residues. From germline, CDR1 is MNHEY and CDR2 SVGAGI.

This rearrangement joins TRBV5-1 to TRBJ2-3; D is perhaps TRBD2 (6 bases). The CDR3 sequence is 14 residues long. Trimming pared 0 bases from V and 5 bases from J, leaving 10 bases between. Germline V CDR1 and CDR2: SGHRS, YFSETQ. The CDR3 DNA reads as TGCGCCAGCAGCTTGGAAGGGCGGGGAGATACGCAGTATTTT. It specifies CASSLEGRGDTQYF.

The chain carries TRBV5-1 and TRBJ2-7, with D unclear. The CDR3 loop spans 14 amino acids. Per germline, CDR1 SGHRS and CDR2 YFSETQ. V shed 0 bases and J shed 2 bases, with 9 bases lying between them. The CDR3, as DNA: TGCGCCAGCAGCTTGGCCGGGTCAGCCTACGAGCAGTACTTC. Protein: CASSLAGSAYEQYF.

This clonotype was seen only a few times. At one of its ends the junction is not consistent with the germline gene, which may arise from a read error. This chain joins TRBV13 and TRBJ2-7; 8 bases are a match to TRBD1. CDR1 and CDR2 from the germline V gene are PRHDT and FYEKMQ (reference sequence). This CDR3 comprises 15 residues. For the CDR3, the DNA is TGTACCAGCAGCTTCAAAACAGGGGGTTTCTACGAGCAGTACTTC. As protein: CTSSFKTGGFYEQYF.

This chain uses TRBV20-1 with TRBJ2-5, with D perhaps matching TRBD1 (6 bases). The end of the DNA is better explained by TRBJ2-1, so the J call may be wrong. The germline CDR1 and CDR2 sequences are DFQATT and SNEGSKA (reference sequence). The CDR3 consists of 15 residues. In DNA, the CDR3 is TGCAGTGCTAGAGAAGTGGGCAGGGGAAGCAATGAGCAGTTCTTC. Its translation is CSAREVGRGSNEQFF.

This clonotype appeared a few times. V usage is TRBV13 and J usage is TRBJ1-2; D is uncertain. Trimming shortened V by 5 bases and J by 2 bases, and 15 bases separated the two germline ends. The CDR3 spans 15 residues. Germline V gives CDR1 PRHDT, CDR2 FYEKMQ (reference sequence). The chain's CDR3 is CASSLRENRNYGYTF. CDR3 nucleotides: TGTGCCAGCAGCCTCCGAGAGAATAGAAACTATGGCTACACCTTC.

This rearrangement joins TRBV25-1 to TRBJ2-3; D remains unclear. Trimming took off 5 bases at V and 4 bases at J, with 16 bases between the two ends. The CDR3 loop spans 15 amino acids. Germline V gives CDR1 MGHDK, CDR2 SYGVNS. CDR3 in DNA: TGTGCCAGCAGTTTTTCACTCCTACGGCCAGATACGCAGTATTTT. Translating gives CASSFSLLRPDTQYF.

The chain recombines TRBV7-9 with TRBJ1-2; D is undetermined. V lost 4 bases, J lost 0 bases, and 9 bases lay in between. In germline, CDR1 is SEHNR, CDR2 FQNEAQ (reference sequence). This CDR3 comprises 14 residues. As DNA, the CDR3 is TGTGCCAGCAGCTGGCGGGCGCCTAACTATGGCTACACCTTC. The encoded protein is CASSWRAPNYGYTF.

The V gene is TRBV12-3 or TRBV12-4, the J gene TRBJ2-7, with 9 bases identical to TRBD1. Germline trimming cut 5 bases from V and 0 bases from J; bases unmatched to any gene: 5. This CDR3 spans 15 amino acids. The CDR3 sequence is CASSLQGAISYEQYF. The CDR3 nucleotides are TGTGCCAGCAGTCTACAGGGGGCTATCTCCTACGAGCAGTACTTC.

The CDR3 is CASSLEARAGGNTIYF. CDR3 nucleotide sequence: TGTGCCAGCAGCTTAGAGGCCAGGGCAGGTGGAAACACCATATATTTT. The chain employs TRBV7-2 and TRBJ1-3, with D possibly matching TRBD1 (5 bases). This CDR3 region has 16 residues. CDR1 is SGHTA, CDR2 FQGNSA, per germline. V gave up 1 base and J gave up 3 bases, with 13 bases separating them.

V and J are TRBV7-8 and TRBJ1-5, with a possible D match to TRBD1 (6 bases). In germline, CDR1 is SGHVS, CDR2 FQNEAQ. This CDR3 comprises 14 residues. Deletions cut 4 bases from V and 9 bases from J, with 16 bases between. CDR3 region: CASSSTGPRRPQHF. The CDR3 coding sequence is TGTGCCAGCAGCTCCACAGGGCCTCGGAGGCCCCAGCATTTT.

In its sample, this clonotype was seen a few times. The V gene is TRBV28, the J gene TRBJ1-2; D remains ambiguous. Trimming left V 7 bases short and J 4 bases short, with 7 bases between. This CDR3 is 11 amino acids long. The germline CDR1 and CDR2 sequences are MDHEN and SYDVKM. In DNA, the CDR3 is TGTGCCAGCACCCTGGGCTATGGCTACACCTTC. Protein sequence: CASTLGYGYTF.

This rearrangement joins TRBV3-1 to TRBJ2-7; D not resolved. Near its end, the DNA agrees better with TRBJ2-1, so the J call may be wrong. There are 15 residues in the CDR3. Germline-derived CDR1 and CDR2 are LGHDT and YNNKEL (reference sequence). CDR3 sequence: CASSQGRAFLDEQFF. The CDR3 region has the DNA TGTGCCAGCAGCCAAGGTCGGGCGTTTTTGGATGAGCAGTTCTTC.

This chain joins TRBV7-9 and TRBJ2-1; TRBD1 aligns across 9 bases. V was pared by 3 bases and J by 7 bases, with 7 bases of the junction left unmatched. Germline V lookup: CDR1 SEHNR, CDR2 FQNEAQ (reference sequence). The CDR3 extends over 15 amino acids. DNA of the CDR3: TGTGCCAGCAGCTTCGGGGACAGGGCTAGTAATGAGCAGTTCTTC. As protein: CASSFGDRASNEQFF.

This clonotype was counted a few times. V is TRBV12-3 or TRBV12-4 and J is TRBJ2-3; D is perhaps TRBD2 (5 bases). The CDR3 loop spans 12 amino acids. The V and J ends lost 8 bases and 7 bases respectively, with 13 bases between them. The CDR3 DNA is TGTGCCAGCGACTCGGGGTCAAATACGCAGTATTTT. It codes for CASDSGSNTQYF.

The genes are TRBV6-5 and TRBJ1-1, with 7 nucleotides matching TRBD1. Germline CDR1 is MNHEY and CDR2 is SVGAGI. The junction had 15 bases not matched to a gene; V was cut back by 8 bases and J by 6 bases. The CDR3 runs to 15 residues. DNA of the CDR3: TGTGCCAGCCGGCCCCCCAGGGGGTCGGGTTCTGAAGCTTTCTTT. Protein sequence: CASRPPRGSGSEAFF.

This clonotype was counted between two and nine times. The chain is built from TRBV20-1 and TRBJ2-5; 9 bases are a match to TRBD2. The J call could be wrong; TRBJ2-1 is a better fit for the DNA end. This CDR3 has 17 amino acids. Looked up from germline, CDR1 is DFQATT and CDR2 is SNEGSKA (reference sequence). The CDR3 coding sequence is TGCAGGGTATTAGGGAGCGGGAGGTCCATTCGGGGCAATGAGCAGTTCTTC. It specifies CRVLGSGRSIRGNEQFF.

The gene calls are TRBV19 and TRBJ2-1; 10 nucleotides line up with TRBD1. There are 15 residues in the CDR3. The J segment lost 4 bases and the V segment lost 3 bases, leaving 3 bases of the junction unmatched. Germline CDR1 reads LNHDA; CDR2 reads SQIVND (reference sequence). The CDR3 region is CASSMEGQGYNEQFF. The CDR3 DNA reads as TGTGCCAGTAGTATGGAGGGACAGGGGTACAATGAGCAGTTCTTC.

V usage is TRBV2 and J usage is TRBJ2-1, with 9 bases matching TRBD1. Germline V gives CDR1 SNHLY, CDR2 FYNNEI. With V trimmed by 8 bases and J by 5 bases, 10 bases remained unmatched. The CDR3 is 15 residues long. For the CDR3, the DNA is TGTGCCAGCCAAACCGGGACAGGGTTAAACAATGAGCAGTTCTTC. Its protein is CASQTGTGLNNEQFF. The complete variable domain, with remaining parts taken from reference TRBV2 and TRBJ2-1, reads EPEVTQTPSHQVTQMGQEVILRCVPISNHLYFYWYRQILGQKVEFLVSFYNNEISEKSEIFDDQFSVERPDGSNFTLKIRSTKLEDSAMYFCASQTGTGLNNEQFFGPGTRLTVL.

The genes are TRBV30 and TRBJ2-5; 11 bases map to TRBD1. Germline CDR1 is GTSNPN and CDR2 is SVGIG (reference sequence). Trimming removed 1 base from V and 1 base from J; junction bases left unmatched: 5. The CDR3 loop spans 16 amino acids. The DNA of the CDR3 is TGTGCCTGGAGTGCGGGACAGGGGGATATCCAAGAGACCCAGTACTTC. It is translated as CAWSAGQGDIQETQYF.

This chain links TRBV20-1 with TRBJ2-6; TRBD2 is a possible D gene (5 bases). The CDR3 consists of 14 residues. V lost 4 bases, J lost 0 bases, and 7 bases lay in between. Per germline, CDR1 DFQATT and CDR2 SNEGSKA (reference sequence). CDR3 bases: TGCAGTGCTAACGGGATCTCTGGGGCCAACGTCCTGACTTTC. It is translated as CSANGISGANVLTF.

This clonotype appeared a few times. The chain uses TRBV20-1 and TRBJ1-2; TRBD1 agrees at 9 bases. Germline V gives CDR1 DFQATT, CDR2 SNEGSKA (reference sequence). V shed 5 bases, J shed 0 bases, and the junction held 4 bases outside the gene matches. This CDR3 is 14 amino acids long. CDR3 region: CSAPGDRANYGYTF. CDR3 in DNA: TGCAGTGCTCCCGGGGACAGGGCTAACTATGGCTACACCTTC.

The chain is built from TRBV7-8 and TRBJ2-3; D is undetermined. Germline CDR1 is SGHVS and CDR2 is FQNEAQ. This CDR3 is 14 amino acids long. The V gene lost 2 bases and the J gene lost 1 base, with 7 bases spanning the gap. The DNA for the CDR3 is TGTGCCAGCAGCTTATGGCAGGGCACAGATACGCAGTATTTT. Its protein product is CASSLWQGTDTQYF. The variable domain in full, completed from reference TRBV7-8 and TRBJ2-3, reads GAGVSQSPRYKVAKRGQDVALRCDPISGHVSLFWYQQALGQGPEFLTYFQNEAQLDKSGLPSDRFFAERPEGSVSTLKIQRTQQEDSAVYLCASSLWQGTDTQYFGPGTRLTVL.